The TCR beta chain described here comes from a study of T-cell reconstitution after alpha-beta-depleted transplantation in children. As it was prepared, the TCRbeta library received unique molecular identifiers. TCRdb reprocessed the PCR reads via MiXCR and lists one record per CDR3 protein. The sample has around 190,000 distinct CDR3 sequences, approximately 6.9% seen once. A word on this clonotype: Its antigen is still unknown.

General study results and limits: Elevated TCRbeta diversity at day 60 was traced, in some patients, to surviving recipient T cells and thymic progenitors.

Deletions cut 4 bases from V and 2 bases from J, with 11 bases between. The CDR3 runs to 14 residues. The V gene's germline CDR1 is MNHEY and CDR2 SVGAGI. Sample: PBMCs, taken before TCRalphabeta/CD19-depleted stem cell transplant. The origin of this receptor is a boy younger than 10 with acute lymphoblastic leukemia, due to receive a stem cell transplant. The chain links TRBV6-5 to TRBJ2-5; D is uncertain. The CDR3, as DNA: TGTGCCAGCAGTTCCCCCCGTGGACAAGAGACCCAGTACTTC. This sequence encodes CASSSPRGQETQYF.